The 27 T cell receptor beta chains reported below all come from one sample, sequenced in a study of cytomegalovirus exposure and HLA in healthy donors. Primers for the PCR totalled 60 Vbeta and 13 Jbeta. Data came from immunoSEQ multiplex PCR; TCRdb stores just in-frame clones and leaves some out. Of 150,000 to 200,000 clones in the sample, around 80% were seen once. Input material: PBMCs. The receptors originated from a woman aged 30 to 39 in good health and CMV-seropositive.

This sequence joins TRBV7-8 and TRBJ1-1; 7 nucleotides align to TRBD1. Unmatched junction bases numbered 4, after V lost 6 bases and J lost 9 bases. Germline CDR1 reads SGHVS; CDR2 reads FQNEAQ. CDR3 size: 11 residues. CDR3 nucleotides: TGTGCCAGCAGTAACAGGGGTAAAGCTTTCTTT. Translation: CASSNRGKAFF. Based on the CDR3 plus reference TRBV7-8 and TRBJ1-1, the full variable domain is GAGVSQSPRYKVAKRGQDVALRCDPISGHVSLFWYQQALGQGPEFLTYFQNEAQLDKSGLPSDRFFAERPEGSVSTLKIQRTQQEDSAVYLCASSNRGKAFFGQGTRLTVV.

J is TRBJ1-1 and V is TRBV5-1; D is possibly TRBD1 (6 bases). Deletions cut 6 bases from V and 3 bases from J, with 9 bases between. The CDR3 has 12 residues. The germline V gene encodes CDR1 SGHRS and CDR2 YFSETQ. The CDR3: CASKGEHTEAFF. For the CDR3, the DNA is TGCGCCAGCAAGGGGGAACACACTGAAGCTTTCTTT.

There are a few counts of this clone. This chain uses TRBV6-6 with TRBJ1-4; 9 bases are a match to TRBD1. After removal of 4 bases from V and 6 bases from J, the junction contained 3 bases not matched to a gene. Germline V gene lookup returns CDR1 MNHNY and CDR2 SVGAGI (reference sequence). CDR3 size: 14 residues. The CDR3 loop is CASSLTGGDEKLFF. The DNA of the CDR3 is TGTGCCAGCAGTTTGACAGGGGGAGATGAAAAACTGTTTTTT.

This clone was seen a handful of times. J is TRBJ2-1 and V is TRBV5-4; tentative D call: TRBD1 (5 bases). CDR1 is SGHNT and CDR2 is YYREEE in the germline V gene (reference sequence). The V and J ends lost 2 bases and 4 bases respectively, with 10 bases between them. The CDR3 spans 14 residues. The CDR3: CASSFTDSYNEQFF. The CDR3 nucleotides read TGTGCCAGCAGCTTTACCGACAGTTACAATGAGCAGTTCTTC.

The chain recombines TRBV28 with TRBJ2-6, with D unresolved. V gave up 5 bases and J gave up 0 bases, with 5 bases separating them. In germline, CDR1 is MDHEN, CDR2 SYDVKM. This CDR3 spans 14 amino acids. The CDR3 DNA reads as TGTGCCAGCAGTACAGTCTCTGGGGCCAACGTCCTGACTTTC. Translated, it gives CASSTVSGANVLTF.

This chain joins TRBV19 and TRBJ2-1; D call uncertain. Looked up from germline, CDR1 is LNHDA and CDR2 is SQIVND (reference sequence). V lost 2 bases and J 4 bases, leaving 6 bases between the germline ends. This CDR3 is 13 amino acids long. The CDR3 coding sequence is TGTGCCAGTAGTATATCCAGTTACAATGAGCAGTTCTTC. It encodes CASSISSYNEQFF. The whole variable domain, filled in from reference TRBV19 and TRBJ2-1, reads DGGITQSPKYLFRKEGQNVTLSCEQNLNHDAMYWYRQDPGQGLRLIYYSQIVNDFQKGDIAEGYSVSREKKESFPLTVTSAQKNPTAFYLCASSISSYNEQFFGPGTRLTVL.

V is TRBV19 and J is TRBJ1-1, with D unresolved. Germline V gives CDR1 LNHDA, CDR2 SQIVND (reference sequence). The CDR3 sequence is 14 residues long. V shed 4 bases and J shed 1 base, with 10 bases lying between them. This CDR3 is CASSTPGRNTEAFF. The CDR3 bases are TGTGCCAGTAGTACCCCCGGGAGGAACACTGAAGCTTTCTTT.

The chain carries TRBV7-2 and TRBJ2-1; 9 bases match TRBD2. V shed 1 base and J 9 bases; nucleotides not matched to a gene: 4. Per the germline V gene, CDR1 is SGHTA and CDR2 is FQGNSA. This CDR3 has 14 residues. CDR3 loop: CASSLGGRVIEQFF. The CDR3, as DNA: TGTGCCAGCAGCTTAGGCGGGAGGGTGATTGAGCAGTTCTTC.

V is TRBV7-2 and J is TRBJ2-5, with 11 bases identical to TRBD2. V lost 1 base to trimming and J lost 5 bases; unmatched junction nucleotides: 3. CDR3 size: 15 residues. Germline-derived CDR1 and CDR2 are SGHTA and FQGNSA. The CDR3 DNA reads as TGTGCCAGCAGCTTAGAACTAGCGGGAGCGGAGACCCAGTACTTC. Translated: CASSLELAGAETQYF.

The chain is built from TRBV30 and TRBJ1-4; 8 nucleotides align to TRBD1. V gave up 0 bases and J gave up 6 bases; unmatched junction bases: 3. This CDR3 has 14 residues. Germline V gene data show CDR1 as GTSNPN and CDR2 as SVGIG (reference sequence). The CDR3 is CAWSVPQGDEKLFF. As DNA, the CDR3 is TGTGCCTGGAGTGTACCACAGGGGGATGAAAAACTGTTTTTT. The entire variable domain, with the rest obtained from reference TRBV30 and TRBJ1-4, is as follows: SQTIHQWPATLVQPVGSPLSLECTVEGTSNPNLYWYRQAAGRGLQLLFYSVGIGQISSEVPQNLSASRPQDRQFILSSKKLLLSDSGFYLCAWSVPQGDEKLFFGSGTQLSVL.

The genes are TRBV2 and TRBJ2-1, with 11 bases lining up with TRBD2. The germline V gene encodes CDR1 SNHLY and CDR2 FYNNEI. Trimming cost V 6 bases and J 9 bases; bases outside gene matches: 13. This CDR3 is 16 amino acids long. The CDR3 DNA reads as TGTGCCAGCAGACCAACCGGGACTAGCGGCCTTAGTGAGCAGTTCTTC. Translated: CASRPTGTSGLSEQFF.

J is TRBJ2-7 and V is TRBV27, with D possibly TRBD2 on 6 matching bases. In germline, CDR1 is MNHEY, CDR2 SMNVEV (reference sequence). Trimming removed 2 bases from V and 2 bases from J, with 7 bases in between. CDR3 length: 13 amino acids. CDR3 protein: CASSLASAYEQYF. In DNA form, the CDR3 reads TGTGCCAGCAGTTTAGCTAGCGCCTACGAGCAGTACTTC.

The chain employs TRBV27 and TRBJ1-2; TRBD1 might be the D (5 bases). The V gene's germline CDR1 is MNHEY and CDR2 SMNVEV (reference sequence). V was trimmed by 5 bases and J by 4 bases, leaving 14 bases between them. The CDR3 sequence is 14 residues long. The CDR3 region has the DNA TGTGCCAGCAGTCCCCGGGAGGGGTTCTATGGCTACACCTTC. It codes for CASSPREGFYGYTF.

The gene calls are TRBV5-1 and TRBJ1-2, with a tentative D call TRBD1 (6 bases). The CDR3 loop spans 14 amino acids. V lost 6 bases to trimming and J lost 4 bases, with 16 bases between them. Germline V gives CDR1 SGHRS, CDR2 YFSETQ. CDR3 sequence: CASTPPGQFYGYTF. As DNA, the CDR3 is TGCGCCAGCACCCCTCCCGGACAGTTCTATGGCTACACCTTC.

This chain uses TRBV5-1 with TRBJ2-7; 9 positions match TRBD1. Trimming took 2 bases from V and 6 from J; bases not matched to a gene: 15. The CDR3 has 17 amino acids. Germline CDR1 is SGHRS and CDR2 is YFSETQ. Written as DNA, the CDR3 is TGCGCCAGCAGCTTATCATTTATGACGGGACAGGGATCCGAGCAGTACTTC. Protein: CASSLSFMTGQGSEQYF.

The chain combines TRBV20-1 with TRBJ2-5; no reliable D call. Near its end, the DNA agrees better with TRBJ2-7, so the J call may be wrong. The CDR3 is 11 residues long. Germline-derived CDR1 and CDR2 are DFQATT and SNEGSKA (reference sequence). The DNA of the CDR3 is TGCAGTGCTGGCGACGGGTACGAGCAGTACTTC. Residues: CSAGDGYEQYF.

V and J are TRBV18 and TRBJ1-1, with unresolved D. The CDR3 totals 16 residues. CDR1 and CDR2 (germline): KGHSH, LQKENI. Trimming removed 0 bases from V and 4 bases from J, with 15 bases in between. The CDR3 DNA is TGTGCCAGCTCACCACCGGTAGCCGGATGGAGCACTGAAGCTTTCTTT. Translating gives CASSPPVAGWSTEAFF.

This clone was seen once. The chain links TRBV30 to TRBJ2-7, with D possibly TRBD1 on 5 matching bases. Germline V CDR1 and CDR2: GTSNPN, SVGIG (reference sequence). The CDR3 has 13 amino acids. Trimming removed 5 bases from V and 0 bases from J, with 11 bases in between. CDR3 protein: CAWGATYSYEQYF. The CDR3 DNA follows: TGTGCCTGGGGGGCGACCTACTCCTACGAGCAGTACTTC.

V usage is TRBV7-3 and J usage is TRBJ2-7, with TRBD2 matching over 9 bases. CDR1 SGHTA and CDR2 FQGTGA come from the germline V gene. V was pared by 2 bases and J by 6 bases, with 8 bases of the junction left unmatched. The CDR3 consists of 15 residues. The CDR3 loop reads CASSLEVAGAGEQYF. As DNA, the CDR3 is TGTGCCAGCAGCTTAGAGGTAGCGGGAGCGGGCGAGCAGTACTTC.

This clone was seen only once. The chain combines TRBV7-8 with TRBJ2-3; 9 bases fit TRBD1. Losses at the gene ends were 8 bases for V and 5 bases for J; bases not matched to a gene: 11. From germline, CDR1 is SGHVS and CDR2 FQNEAQ. This CDR3 has 15 residues. The chain's CDR3 is CASPPSRQGEDTQYF. The CDR3 DNA follows: TGTGCCAGCCCGCCCAGTCGACAGGGGGAAGATACGCAGTATTTT.

As DNA, the CDR3 is TGTGCCAGCAGTCAAGACAGGGCAGGCGGGGAGCTGTTTTTT. Protein: CASSQDRAGGELFF. This chain uses TRBV9 with TRBJ2-2; 7 nucleotides align to TRBD1. V gave up 5 bases and J gave up 7 bases; unmatched junction bases: 8. This CDR3 comprises 14 residues. The germline gives CDR1 SGDLS, CDR2 YYNGEE. Combining the CDR3 with reference TRBV9 and TRBJ2-2 gives the whole variable domain DSGVTQTPKHLITATGQRVTLRCSPRSGDLSVYWYQQSLDQGLQFLIQYYNGEERAKGNILERFSAQQFPDLHSELNLSSLELGDSALYFCASSQDRAGGELFFGEGSRLTVL.

Points on this clone: Different DNA sequences within this sample yield the same CDR3. The CDR3 region is CASSPVTGGNQPQHF. The CDR3, as DNA: TGTGCCAGCAGCCCCGTGACGGGGGGCAATCAGCCCCAGCATTTT. V usage is TRBV2 and J usage is TRBJ1-5, with a weak D call TRBD1 (5 bases). Germline values: CDR1 SNHLY, CDR2 FYNNEI. Deletions cut 6 bases from V and 2 bases from J, with 14 bases between. This CDR3 has 15 residues.

The V call is TRBV23-1, the J call TRBJ1-4; the D gene is possibly TRBD1 (6 bases). TRBV23-1 is classed as an ORF, of uncertain function. V was cut by 7 bases and J by 8 bases, with 17 bases left in between. The CDR3 runs 14 residues. The DNA of the CDR3 is TGCGCCAGCACCCGATGGGGGCTAGGGGAAAAACTGTTTTTT. This encodes CASTRWGLGEKLFF.

This clone has more than one count but fewer than ten. The V call is TRBV19, the J call TRBJ2-5, with 8 bases that match TRBD2. V lost 3 bases, J lost 3 bases, and 0 bases stayed unmatched. Looked up from germline, CDR1 is LNHDA and CDR2 is SQIVND (reference sequence). The CDR3 sequence is 13 residues long. This CDR3 is CASSIGREETQYF. CDR3 sequence (DNA): TGTGCCAGTAGTATCGGGAGGGAAGAGACCCAGTACTTC.

The V and J genes are TRBV23-1 and TRBJ2-3, with 7 bases lining up with TRBD2. TRBV23-1 is noted as an ORF with a role that remains uncertain. CDR3 length: 9 amino acids. The CDR3, as DNA: TGCGCGGGCTCGGGAGGGCAGTATTTT. This translates into CAGSGGQYF.

In nucleotides, the CDR3 is TGTGCCAGCAGTGGACAGGGGGCAGGTTCCGAGCAGTACTTC. Translated: CASSGQGAGSEQYF. The chain employs TRBV2 and TRBJ2-7, with 10 positions matching TRBD1. This CDR3 comprises 14 residues. V was clipped by 4 bases and J by 6 bases; unmatched bases: 6. Germline CDR1 SNHLY, CDR2 FYNNEI.

Concerning this clone itself: One end of the junction fails to match germline, which may point to a read error. V and J are TRBV19 and TRBJ1-1; tentative D call: TRBD1 (6 bases). Germline CDR1 reads LNHDA; CDR2 reads SQIVND (reference sequence). This CDR3 has 17 amino acids. The CDR3 protein is CASSMGERGGLKTEAFF. Written as DNA, the CDR3 is TGTGCCAGTAGTATGGGGGAAAGGGGGGGACTGAAAACTGAAGCTTTCTTT.